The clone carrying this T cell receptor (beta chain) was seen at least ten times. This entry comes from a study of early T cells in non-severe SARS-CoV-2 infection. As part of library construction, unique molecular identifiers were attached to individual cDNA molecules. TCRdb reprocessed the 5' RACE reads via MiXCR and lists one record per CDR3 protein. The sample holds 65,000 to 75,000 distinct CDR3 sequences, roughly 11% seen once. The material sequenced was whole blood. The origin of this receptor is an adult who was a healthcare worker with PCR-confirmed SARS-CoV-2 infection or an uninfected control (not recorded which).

The DNA for the CDR3 is TGTGCCAGCGGAGAGCCCTACGAGCAGTACTTC. Protein product: CASGEPYEQYF. The V call is TRBV5-5, the J call TRBJ2-7; no reliable D call. CDR3 length: 11 residues. The germline CDR1 and CDR2 sequences are SGHKS and YYEKEE (reference sequence). With 7 bases removed from V and 2 bases from J, the gap between germline ends came to 7 bases.